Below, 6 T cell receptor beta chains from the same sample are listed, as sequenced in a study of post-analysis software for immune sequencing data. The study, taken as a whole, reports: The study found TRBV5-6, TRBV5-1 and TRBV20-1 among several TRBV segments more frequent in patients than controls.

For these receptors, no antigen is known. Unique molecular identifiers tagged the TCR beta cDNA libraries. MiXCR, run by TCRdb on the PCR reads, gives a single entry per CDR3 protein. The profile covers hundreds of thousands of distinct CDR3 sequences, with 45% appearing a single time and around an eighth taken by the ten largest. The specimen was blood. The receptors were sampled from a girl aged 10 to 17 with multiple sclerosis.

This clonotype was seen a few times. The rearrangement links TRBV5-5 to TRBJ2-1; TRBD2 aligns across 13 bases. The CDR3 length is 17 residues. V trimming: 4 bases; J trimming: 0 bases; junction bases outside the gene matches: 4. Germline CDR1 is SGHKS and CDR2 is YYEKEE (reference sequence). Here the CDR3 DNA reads TGTGCCAGCAGCGTTTGGACTAGCGGGAGCTCCTACAATGAGCAGTTCTTC. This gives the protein CASSVWTSGSSYNEQFF.

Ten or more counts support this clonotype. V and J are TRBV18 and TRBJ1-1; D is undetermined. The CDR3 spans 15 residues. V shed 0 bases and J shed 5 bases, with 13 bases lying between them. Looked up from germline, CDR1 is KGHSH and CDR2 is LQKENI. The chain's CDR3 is CASSPPMGVETEAFF. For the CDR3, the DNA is TGTGCCAGCTCACCACCGATGGGCGTGGAGACTGAAGCTTTCTTT.

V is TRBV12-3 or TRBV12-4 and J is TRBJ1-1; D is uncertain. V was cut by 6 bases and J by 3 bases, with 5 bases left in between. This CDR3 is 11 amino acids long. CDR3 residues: CASSPDTEAFF. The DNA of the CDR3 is TGTGCCAGCAGCCCCGACACTGAAGCTTTCTTT.

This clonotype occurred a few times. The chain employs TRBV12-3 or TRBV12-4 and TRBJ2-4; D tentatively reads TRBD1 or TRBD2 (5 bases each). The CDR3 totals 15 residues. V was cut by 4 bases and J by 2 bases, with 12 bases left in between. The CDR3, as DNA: TGTGCCAGCAGTTATCCGGGACGTACCAAAAACATTCAGTACTTC. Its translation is CASSYPGRTKNIQYF.

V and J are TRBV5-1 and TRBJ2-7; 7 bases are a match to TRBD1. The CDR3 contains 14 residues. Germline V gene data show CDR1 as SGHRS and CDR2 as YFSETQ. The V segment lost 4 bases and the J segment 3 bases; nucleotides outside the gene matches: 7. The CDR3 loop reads CASSTWDRGYEQYF. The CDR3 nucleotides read TGCGCCAGCAGCACCTGGGACAGAGGCTACGAGCAGTACTTC.

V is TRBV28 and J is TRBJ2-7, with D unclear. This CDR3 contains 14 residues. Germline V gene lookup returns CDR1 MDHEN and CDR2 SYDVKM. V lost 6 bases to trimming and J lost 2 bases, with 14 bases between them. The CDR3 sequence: CASRTGPNTYEQYF. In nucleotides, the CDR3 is TGTGCCAGCAGGACCGGGCCCAACACCTACGAGCAGTACTTC.